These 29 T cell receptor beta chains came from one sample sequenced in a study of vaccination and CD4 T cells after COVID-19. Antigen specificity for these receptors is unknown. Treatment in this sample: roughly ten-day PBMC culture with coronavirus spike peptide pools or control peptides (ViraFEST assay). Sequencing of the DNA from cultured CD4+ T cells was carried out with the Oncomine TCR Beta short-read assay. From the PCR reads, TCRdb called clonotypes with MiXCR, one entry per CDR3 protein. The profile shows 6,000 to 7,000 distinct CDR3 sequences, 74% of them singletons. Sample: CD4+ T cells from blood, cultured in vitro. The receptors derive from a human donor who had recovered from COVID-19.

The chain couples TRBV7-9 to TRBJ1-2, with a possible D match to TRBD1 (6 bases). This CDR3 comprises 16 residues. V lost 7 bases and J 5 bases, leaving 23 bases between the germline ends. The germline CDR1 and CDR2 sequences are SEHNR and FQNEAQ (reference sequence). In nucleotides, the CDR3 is TGTGCCAGCACCCCGGACAGAAGCCTCTCTCTGTATGGCTACACCTTC. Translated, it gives CASTPDRSLSLYGYTF.

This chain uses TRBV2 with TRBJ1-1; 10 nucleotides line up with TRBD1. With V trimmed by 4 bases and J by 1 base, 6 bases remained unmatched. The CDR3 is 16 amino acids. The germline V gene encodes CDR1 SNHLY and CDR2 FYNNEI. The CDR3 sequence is CASSGPGQGRNTEAFF. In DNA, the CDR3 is TGTGCCAGCAGTGGGCCGGGACAGGGGAGGAACACTGAAGCTTTCTTT.

CDR3 residues: CAWSQGGFEAFF. In DNA, the CDR3 is TGTGCCTGGAGTCAAGGGGGCTTCGAAGCTTTCTTT. The chain joins TRBV30 to TRBJ1-1, with 7 bases that match TRBD1. The length of the CDR3 is 12 residues. V shed 2 bases, J shed 8 bases, and the junction held 5 bases outside the gene matches. Germline V gene lookup returns CDR1 GTSNPN and CDR2 SVGIG (reference sequence).

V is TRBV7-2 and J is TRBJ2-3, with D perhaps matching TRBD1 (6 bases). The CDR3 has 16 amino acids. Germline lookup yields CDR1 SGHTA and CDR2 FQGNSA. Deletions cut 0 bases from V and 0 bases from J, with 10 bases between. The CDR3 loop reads CASSLAGTQSTDTQYF. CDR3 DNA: TGTGCCAGCAGCTTAGCGGGGACACAGAGCACAGATACGCAGTATTTT.

DNA of the CDR3: TGTGCCACCCTAGCGGGAGAGGCCTACGAGCAGTACTTC. It encodes CATLAGEAYEQYF. The chain is built from TRBV10-3 and TRBJ2-7; 10 nucleotides agree with TRBD2. The V and J ends lost 10 bases and 2 bases, in that order; junction bases with no gene match: 5. This CDR3 is 13 amino acids long. Looked up from germline, CDR1 is ENHRY and CDR2 is SYGVKD.

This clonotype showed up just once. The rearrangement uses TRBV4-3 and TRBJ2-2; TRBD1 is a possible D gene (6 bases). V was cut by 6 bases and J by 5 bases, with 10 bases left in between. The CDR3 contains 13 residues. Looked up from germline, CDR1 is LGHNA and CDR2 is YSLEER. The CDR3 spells CASRQGLTGELFF. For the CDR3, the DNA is TGCGCCAGCAGACAGGGCTTGACCGGGGAGCTGTTTTTT.

The chain's CDR3 is CASSIDSGRGETQYF. The CDR3 nucleotides read TGTGCCAGTAGTATAGACAGCGGGAGGGGTGAGACCCAGTACTTC. V usage is TRBV19 and J usage is TRBJ2-5; 10 bases agree with TRBD2. CDR3 length equals 15 residues. The germline V gene encodes CDR1 LNHDA and CDR2 SQIVND (reference sequence). V was pared by 0 bases and J by 5 bases, with 3 bases of the junction left unmatched.

Written as DNA, the CDR3 is TGCAGTGCACAGGAGAGCAACACCGGGGAGCTGTTTTTT. Encoded protein: CSAQESNTGELFF. The chain is built from TRBV20-1 and TRBJ2-2, with D perhaps matching TRBD1 (5 bases). V was pared by 6 bases and J by 2 bases, with 10 bases between. CDR1 is DFQATT, CDR2 SNEGSKA, per germline (reference sequence). The CDR3 is 13 residues long.

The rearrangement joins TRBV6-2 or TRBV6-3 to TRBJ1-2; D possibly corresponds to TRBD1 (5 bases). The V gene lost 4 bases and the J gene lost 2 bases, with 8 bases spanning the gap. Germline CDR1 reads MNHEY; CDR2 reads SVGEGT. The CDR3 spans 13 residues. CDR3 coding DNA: TGTGCCAGCAGTTTCAGGGAGAACTATGGCTACACCTTC. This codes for CASSFRENYGYTF.

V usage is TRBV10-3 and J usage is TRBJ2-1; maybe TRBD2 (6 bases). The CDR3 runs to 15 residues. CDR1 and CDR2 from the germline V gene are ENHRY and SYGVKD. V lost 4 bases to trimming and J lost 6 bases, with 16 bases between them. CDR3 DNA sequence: TGTGCCATCAGTGGGGGGGAGGCCGACTTCAATGAGCAGTTCTTC. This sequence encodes CAISGGEADFNEQFF.

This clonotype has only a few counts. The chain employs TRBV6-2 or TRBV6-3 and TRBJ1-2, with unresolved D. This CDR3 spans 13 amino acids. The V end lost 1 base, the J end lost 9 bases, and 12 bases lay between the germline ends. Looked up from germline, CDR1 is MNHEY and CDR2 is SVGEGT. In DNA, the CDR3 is TGTGCCAGCAGTTACTTGGGTTCCGGTAGCTACACCTTC. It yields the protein CASSYLGSGSYTF.

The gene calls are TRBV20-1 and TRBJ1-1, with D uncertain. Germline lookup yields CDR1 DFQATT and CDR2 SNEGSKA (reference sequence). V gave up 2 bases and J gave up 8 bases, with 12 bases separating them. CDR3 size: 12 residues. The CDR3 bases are TGCAGTGCTAGACTTCGGGGAGCCGAAGCTTTCTTT. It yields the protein CSARLRGAEAFF.

As DNA, the CDR3 is TGTGCCAGTAGTACTTACATGAACACTGAAGCTTTCTTT. Amino acid sequence: CASSTYMNTEAFF. The rearrangement links TRBV19 to TRBJ1-1; D is ambiguous. The CDR3 has 13 amino acids. The germline CDR1 and CDR2 sequences are LNHDA and SQIVND (reference sequence). Trimming pared 4 bases from V and 0 bases from J, leaving 6 bases between. Combining the CDR3 with reference TRBV19 and TRBJ1-1 gives the whole variable domain DGGITQSPKYLFRKEGQNVTLSCEQNLNHDAMYWYRQDPGQGLRLIYYSQIVNDFQKGDIAEGYSVSREKKESFPLTVTSAQKNPTAFYLCASSTYMNTEAFFGQGTRLTVV.

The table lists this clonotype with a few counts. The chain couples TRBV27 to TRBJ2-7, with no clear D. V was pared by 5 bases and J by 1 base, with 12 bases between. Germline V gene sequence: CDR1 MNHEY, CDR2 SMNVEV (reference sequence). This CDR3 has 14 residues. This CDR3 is CASSHRAFSYEQYF. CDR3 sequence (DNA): TGTGCCAGCAGTCATCGGGCCTTTTCCTACGAGCAGTACTTC.

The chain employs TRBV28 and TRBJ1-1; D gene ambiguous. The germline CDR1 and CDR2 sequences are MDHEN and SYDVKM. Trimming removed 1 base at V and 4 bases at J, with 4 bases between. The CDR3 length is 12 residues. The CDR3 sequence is CASSLSTTEAFF. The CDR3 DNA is TGTGCCAGCAGTTTATCGACCACTGAAGCTTTCTTT.

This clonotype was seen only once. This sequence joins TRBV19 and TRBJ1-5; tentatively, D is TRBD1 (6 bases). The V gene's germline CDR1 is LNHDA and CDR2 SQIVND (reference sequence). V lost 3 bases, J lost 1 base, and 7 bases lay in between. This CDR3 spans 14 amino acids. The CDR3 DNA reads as TGTGCCAGTAGTATCCAGGGGAGCAATCAGCCCCAGCATTTT. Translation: CASSIQGSNQPQHF. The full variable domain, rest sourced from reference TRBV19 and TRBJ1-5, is DGGITQSPKYLFRKEGQNVTLSCEQNLNHDAMYWYRQDPGQGLRLIYYSQIVNDFQKGDIAEGYSVSREKKESFPLTVTSAQKNPTAFYLCASSIQGSNQPQHFGDGTRLSIL.

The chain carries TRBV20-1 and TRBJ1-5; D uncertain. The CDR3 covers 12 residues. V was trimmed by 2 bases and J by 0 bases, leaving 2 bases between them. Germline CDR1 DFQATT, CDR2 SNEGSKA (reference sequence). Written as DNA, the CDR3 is TGCAGTGCTAGAACTAGCAATCAGCCCCAGCATTTT. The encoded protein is CSARTSNQPQHF.

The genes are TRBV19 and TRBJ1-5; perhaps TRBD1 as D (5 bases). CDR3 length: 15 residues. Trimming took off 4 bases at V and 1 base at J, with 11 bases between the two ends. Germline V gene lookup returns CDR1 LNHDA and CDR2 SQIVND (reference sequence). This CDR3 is CASSTPRGSNQPQHF. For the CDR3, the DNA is TGTGCCAGTAGTACGCCGCGGGGGAGCAATCAGCCCCAGCATTTT. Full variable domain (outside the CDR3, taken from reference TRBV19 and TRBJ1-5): DGGITQSPKYLFRKEGQNVTLSCEQNLNHDAMYWYRQDPGQGLRLIYYSQIVNDFQKGDIAEGYSVSREKKESFPLTVTSAQKNPTAFYLCASSTPRGSNQPQHFGDGTRLSIL.

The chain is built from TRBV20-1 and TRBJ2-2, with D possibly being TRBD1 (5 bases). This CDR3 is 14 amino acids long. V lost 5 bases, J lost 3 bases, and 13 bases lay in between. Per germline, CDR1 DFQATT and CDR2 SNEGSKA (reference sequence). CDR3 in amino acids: CSASSGAYTGELFF. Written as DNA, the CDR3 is TGCAGTGCTTCTAGTGGGGCCTACACCGGGGAGCTGTTTTTT.

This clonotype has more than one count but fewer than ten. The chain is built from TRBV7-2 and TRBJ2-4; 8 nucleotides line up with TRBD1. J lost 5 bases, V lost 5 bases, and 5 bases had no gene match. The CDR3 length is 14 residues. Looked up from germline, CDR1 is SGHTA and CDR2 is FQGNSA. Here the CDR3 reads CASSPDRDENIQYF. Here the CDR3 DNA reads TGTGCCAGCAGCCCGGACAGGGATGAAAACATTCAGTACTTC.

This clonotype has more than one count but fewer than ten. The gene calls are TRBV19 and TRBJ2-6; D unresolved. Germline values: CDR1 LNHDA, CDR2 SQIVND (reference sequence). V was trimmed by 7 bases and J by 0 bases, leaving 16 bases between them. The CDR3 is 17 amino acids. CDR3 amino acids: CASTTSRRSSGANVLTF. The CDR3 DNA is TGTGCCAGTACCACATCCCGACGGAGCTCTGGGGCCAACGTCCTGACTTTC. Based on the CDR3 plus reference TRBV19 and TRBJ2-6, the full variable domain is DGGITQSPKYLFRKEGQNVTLSCEQNLNHDAMYWYRQDPGQGLRLIYYSQIVNDFQKGDIAEGYSVSREKKESFPLTVTSAQKNPTAFYLCASTTSRRSSGANVLTFGAGSRLTVL.

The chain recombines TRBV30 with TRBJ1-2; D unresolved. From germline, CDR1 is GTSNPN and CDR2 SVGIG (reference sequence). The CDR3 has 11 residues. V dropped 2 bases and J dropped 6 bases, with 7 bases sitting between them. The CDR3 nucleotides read TGTGCCTGGAGTCGGGATAATGGCTACACCTTC. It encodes CAWSRDNGYTF.

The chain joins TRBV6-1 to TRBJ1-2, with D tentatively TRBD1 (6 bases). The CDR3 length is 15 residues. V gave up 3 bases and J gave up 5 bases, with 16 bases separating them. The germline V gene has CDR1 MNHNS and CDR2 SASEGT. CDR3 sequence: CASSDGGAQVYGYTF. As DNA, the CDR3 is TGTGCCAGCAGTGATGGGGGGGCGCAGGTGTATGGCTACACCTTC.

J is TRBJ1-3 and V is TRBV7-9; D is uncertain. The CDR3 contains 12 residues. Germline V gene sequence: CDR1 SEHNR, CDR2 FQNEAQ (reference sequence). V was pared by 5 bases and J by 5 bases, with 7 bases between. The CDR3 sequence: CASSPDRNTIYF. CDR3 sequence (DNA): TGTGCCAGCAGCCCAGACAGAAACACCATATATTTT. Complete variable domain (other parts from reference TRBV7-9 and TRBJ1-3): DTGVSQNPRHKITKRGQNVTFRCDPISEHNRLYWYRQTLGQGPEFLTYFQNEAQLEKSRLLSDRFSAERPKGSFSTLEIQRTEQGDSAMYLCASSPDRNTIYFGEGSWLTVV.

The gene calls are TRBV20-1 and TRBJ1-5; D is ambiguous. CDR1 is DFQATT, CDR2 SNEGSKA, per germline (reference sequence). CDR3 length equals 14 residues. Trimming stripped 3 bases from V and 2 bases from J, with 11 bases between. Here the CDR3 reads CSASDRTGNQPQHF. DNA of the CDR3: TGCAGTGCTAGCGATCGAACAGGCAATCAGCCCCAGCATTTT.

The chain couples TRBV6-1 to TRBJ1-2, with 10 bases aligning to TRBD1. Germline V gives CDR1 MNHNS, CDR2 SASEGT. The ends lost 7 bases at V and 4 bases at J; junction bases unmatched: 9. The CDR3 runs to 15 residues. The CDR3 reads CASNIEGQGFYGYTF. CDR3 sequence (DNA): TGTGCCAGCAACATCGAGGGACAGGGGTTCTATGGCTACACCTTC.

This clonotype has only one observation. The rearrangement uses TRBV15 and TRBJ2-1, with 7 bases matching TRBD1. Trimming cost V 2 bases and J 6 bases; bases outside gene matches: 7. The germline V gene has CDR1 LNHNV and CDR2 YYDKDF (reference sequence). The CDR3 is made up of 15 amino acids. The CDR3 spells CATSRSGTVTNEQFF. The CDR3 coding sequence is TGTGCCACCAGCAGATCCGGGACAGTGACCAATGAGCAGTTCTTC.

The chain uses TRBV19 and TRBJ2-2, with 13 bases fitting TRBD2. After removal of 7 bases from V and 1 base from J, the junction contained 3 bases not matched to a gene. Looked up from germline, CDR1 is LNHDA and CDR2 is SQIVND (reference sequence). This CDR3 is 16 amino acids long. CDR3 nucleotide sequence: TGTGCCAGTACTGGGACTAGCGGGGTGAACACCGGGGAGCTGTTTTTT. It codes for CASTGTSGVNTGELFF.

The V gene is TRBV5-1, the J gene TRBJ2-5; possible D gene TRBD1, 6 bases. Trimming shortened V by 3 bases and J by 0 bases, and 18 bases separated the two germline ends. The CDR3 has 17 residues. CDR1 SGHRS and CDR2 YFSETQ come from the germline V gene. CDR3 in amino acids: CASSSLLDRSYQETQYF. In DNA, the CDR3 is TGCGCCAGCAGCTCTCTATTAGACAGGAGCTACCAAGAGACCCAGTACTTC.